This TCR beta chain originates from a study of T cells in Graves' hyperthyroidism and ophthalmopathy. Template material for amplifying TCR beta CDR3 regions consisted of RNA transcripts. The TCR CDR3 first-round RT-PCR relied on the HTBI primer set. TCRdb re-analysed the multiplex PCR reads in MiXCR, keeping a single row per CDR3 protein. The sample carries about 570,000 distinct CDR3 sequences, roughly 50% recorded once. Study outcomes and limitations: Blood held most thyroid clonotypes expanded above 0.001 frequency. Ophthalmopathy stood apart from stable hyperthyroidism in a 13 V-J model. Progression to ophthalmopathy was predicted a median of roughly 6.8 months early.

Uncontrolled infections, other autoimmune diseases, pregnancy or lactation led to exclusion of patients. Germline V gene lookup returns CDR1 LNHDA and CDR2 SQIVND (reference sequence). This CDR3 is built from 13 residues. V was clipped by 2 bases and J by 3 bases, with 7 bases between them. This clonotype was counted at least ten times. The antigen remains unidentified. V is TRBV19 and J is TRBJ1-1; D is uncertain. Sequenced: peripheral blood or thyroid tissue (not recorded which). The sequence derives from an adult woman with Graves' disease, either hyperthyroidism or ophthalmopathy (not recorded which). Written as DNA, the CDR3 is TGTGCCAGTAGTATATCCCGGGACACTGAAGCTTTCTTT. Residues: CASSISRDTEAFF. Together with reference TRBV19 and TRBJ1-1, the CDR3 gives the full variable domain: DGGITQSPKYLFRKEGQNVTLSCEQNLNHDAMYWYRQDPGQGLRLIYYSQIVNDFQKGDIAEGYSVSREKKESFPLTVTSAQKNPTAFYLCASSISRDTEAFFGQGTRLTVV.